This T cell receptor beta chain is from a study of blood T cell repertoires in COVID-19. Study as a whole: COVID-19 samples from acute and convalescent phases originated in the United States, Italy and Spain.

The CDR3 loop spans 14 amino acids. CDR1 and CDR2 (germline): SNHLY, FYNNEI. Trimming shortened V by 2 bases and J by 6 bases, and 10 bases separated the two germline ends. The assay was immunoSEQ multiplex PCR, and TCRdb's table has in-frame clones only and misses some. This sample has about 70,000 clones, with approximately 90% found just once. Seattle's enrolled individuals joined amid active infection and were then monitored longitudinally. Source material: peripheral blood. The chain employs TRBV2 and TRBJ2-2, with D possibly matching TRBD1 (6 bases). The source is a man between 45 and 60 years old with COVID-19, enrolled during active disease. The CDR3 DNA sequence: TGTGCCAGCAGTGAATTTTCAGGGGCCGGGGAGCTGTTTTTT. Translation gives CASSEFSGAGELFF.